This T cell receptor (beta chain) was recorded in a study of cytomegalovirus exposure and HLA in healthy donors. Study in general: Caucasian-associated ancestry cluster membership applied to approximately 81% of approximately 400 genotyped donors.

Primers for the PCR totalled 60 Vbeta and 13 Jbeta. This table comes from immunoSEQ multiplex PCR, and its TCRdb copy is limited to in-frame clones, with some not included. Of approximately 160,000 clones in the sample, just under 80% were seen once. Trimming pared 0 bases from V and 6 bases from J, leaving 5 bases between. The CDR3 loop spans 13 amino acids. Germline CDR1 reads MNHEY; CDR2 reads SVGAGI. Remarks on this clone: What it recognizes is unknown.

Study-level points and caveats: Reports state that TCR beta sequences accurately predicted most subjects' HLA-A and HLA-B alleles.

The source material was PBMCs. This sequence originates from a young man in good health and CMV-seropositive. The chain couples TRBV6-5 to TRBJ2-2; D uncertain. CDR3 bases: TGTGCCAGCAGTTACTCTCGGGCCGGGGAGCTGTTTTTT. Its protein product is CASSYSRAGELFF.